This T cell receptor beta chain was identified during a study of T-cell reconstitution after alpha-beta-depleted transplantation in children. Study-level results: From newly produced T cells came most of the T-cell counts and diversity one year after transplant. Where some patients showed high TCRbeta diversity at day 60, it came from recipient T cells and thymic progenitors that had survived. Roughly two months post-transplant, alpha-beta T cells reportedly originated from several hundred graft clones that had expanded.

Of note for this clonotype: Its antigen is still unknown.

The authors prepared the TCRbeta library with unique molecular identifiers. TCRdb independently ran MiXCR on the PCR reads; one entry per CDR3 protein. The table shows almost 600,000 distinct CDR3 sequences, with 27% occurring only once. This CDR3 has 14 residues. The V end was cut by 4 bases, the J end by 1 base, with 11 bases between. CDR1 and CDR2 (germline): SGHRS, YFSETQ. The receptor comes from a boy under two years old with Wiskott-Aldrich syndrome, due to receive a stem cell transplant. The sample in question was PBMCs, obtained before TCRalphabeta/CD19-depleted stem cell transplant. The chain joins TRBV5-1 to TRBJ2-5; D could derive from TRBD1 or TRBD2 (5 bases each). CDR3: CASSPGDPQETQYF. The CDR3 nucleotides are TGCGCCAGCAGCCCTGGGGACCCCCAAGAGACCCAGTACTTC.